The clone carrying this T cell receptor beta chain was observed a handful of times. Its target is unknown. This entry belongs to a study of cytomegalovirus exposure and HLA in healthy donors. The overall study: Unique TCRs from HLA-typed donors, 75 million to 100 million of them, were held in an early data release.

Study findings and constraints: According to reports, the classifier identified cytomegalovirus status with high specificity and sensitivity.

In the PCR, 60 Vbeta and 13 Jbeta primers were used. The table came from immunoSEQ multiplex PCR; TCRdb's copy has only in-frame clones and leaves some out. The data show around 210,000 clones, about 85% seen once. The donors comprised healthy bone marrow donors. V lost 0 bases, J lost 11 bases, and 12 bases stayed unmatched. Germline V CDR1 and CDR2: MNHEY, SVGAGI. The CDR3 is 15 residues long. The clonotype comes from a girl aged 2 to 9 in good health and CMV-seronegative. The sample was PBMCs. The chain combines TRBV6-5 with TRBJ1-1; TRBD1 matches at 7 bases. The chain's CDR3 is CASSYSISGGGSAFF. CDR3 in DNA: TGTGCCAGCAGTTACTCGATTTCGGGAGGGGGCTCGGCTTTCTTT.